This TCR beta chain was captured in a study of CD8 T cells in Susac syndrome. The RNA, about 0.45 to 1 ug, was put through reverse transcription using random hexamers. Each CDR3 protein is one row after TCRdb ran MiXCR on the immunoSEQ multiplex PCR reads. The repertoire has approximately 300,000 distinct CDR3 sequences, over 75% of them found once; the top ten carry around 0.18%. This CDR3 region has 16 residues. Trimming took 2 bases from V and 4 from J, leaving 18 bases between them. Germline V gene lookup returns CDR1 MDHEN and CDR2 SYDVKM. The sample was CD8+ T cells from PBMCs. This sequence was found in a human donor with multiple sclerosis. This rearrangement joins TRBV28 to TRBJ2-7, with D possibly matching TRBD2 (6 bases). In DNA, the CDR3 is TGTGCCAGCAGTTTAATGGGGACCGGGAGTCAGTACGAGCAGTACTTC. This codes for CASSLMGTGSQYEQYF.